This is a list of T cell receptor beta chains from one sample in a study of cytomegalovirus exposure and HLA in healthy donors. Sequencing was performed with immunoSEQ multiplex PCR; in TCRdb, only in-frame clones are kept and a portion is missing. The repertoire holds fewer than 130,000 clones, around 87% seen once, with more than 1.5% in the top ten. Sequencing was carried out using PBMCs. These TCRs come from a man between 40 and 49 years old in good health and CMV-seronegative. The CDR3 runs from the conserved cysteine through the conserved F or W. A D gene is named only where the DNA matches it firmly. Rows give clone size only sometimes, using once, few, many, or a class for an expanded clone.

j_gene	d_gene	abundance	v_gene	CDR3nt	CDR3aa
TRBJ2-5	-	once	TRBV29-1	TGCAGCGTGGGTTCCAGCGGAGAGACCCAGTACTTC	CSVGSSGETQYF
TRBJ1-1	-	few	TRBV2	TGTGCCAGCAGTGTCCGGAACACTGAAGCTTTCTTT	CASSVRNTEAFF
TRBJ2-1	-	once	TRBV29-1	TGCAGCGTTGAACCCAGCTCCTACAATGAGCAGTTCTTC	CSVEPSSYNEQFF
TRBJ2-1	TRBD2	-	TRBV6-6	TGTGCCAGCAGTCAACTAGCGGGGGGAGGGGAGCAGTTCTTC	CASSQLAGGGEQFF
TRBJ1-4	-	-	TRBV28	TGTGCCAGCAGTCAGTTTGAACGGGTGAGGGATGAAAAACTGTTTTTT	CASSQFERVRDEKLFF
TRBJ1-1	TRBD1	-	TRBV5-1	TGCGCCAGCAGCCTGACAGGGGCCCACACTGAAGCTTTCTTT	CASSLTGAHTEAFF
TRBJ2-5	TRBD1	once	TRBV10-3	TGTGCCATCAAGGGGGCAGGGGGTATCGCAGAGACCCAGTACTTC	CAIKGAGGIAETQYF
TRBJ1-6	-	once	TRBV5-1	TGCGCCAGCAGCTCTGGGGCGGGGGTGGGGAATTCACCCCTCCACTTT	CASSSGAGVGNSPLHF
TRBJ2-7	TRBD1	-	TRBV30	TGTGCCTGGAGCCTAGGGACAGGGTCTTACGAGCAGTACTTC	CAWSLGTGSYEQYF
TRBJ2-5	-	-	TRBV6-1	TGTGCCAGCAGTGAAACCCCAACTAGTTATGAGACCCAGTACTTC	CASSETPTSYETQYF
TRBJ1-1	-	-	TRBV7-9	TGTGCCACTCGGGGAGTCCAGTTGAACACTGAAGCTTTCTTT	CATRGVQLNTEAFF
TRBJ1-1	-	few	TRBV6-1	TGTGCCAGCAGTGAAAACACAGCGAACACTGAAGCTTTCTTT	CASSENTANTEAFF
TRBJ1-1	-	-	TRBV29-1	TGCAGCGCGGACAGAATGAACACTGAAGCTTTCTTT	CSADRMNTEAFF
TRBJ1-5	-	-	TRBV6-1	TGTGCCAGCAGTGAAGAGGGAGTCGGCAATCAGCCCCAGCATTTT	CASSEEGVGNQPQHF
TRBJ2-2	-	-	TRBV30	TGTGCCTGGAGACGGGGGTGGGAGCTGTTTTTT	CAWRRGWELFF
TRBJ2-5	-	-	TRBV6-1	TGTGCCAGCAGTGAGAGGGTAGGAGAGACCCAGTACTTC	CASSERVGETQYF
TRBJ1-3	-	-	TRBV28	TGTGCCAGCAGTTCACGACAGTCACACGGAGGAAACACCATATATTTT	CASSSRQSHGGNTIYF
TRBJ1-1	-	-	TRBV7-2	TGTGCCAGCAGCATCAGGGTCGGGAACACTGAAGCTTTCTTT	CASSIRVGNTEAFF
TRBJ1-1	TRBD1	-	TRBV6-6	TGTGCCAGCAGGATGATGGACAGGGTCAACACTGAAGCTTTCTTT	CASRMMDRVNTEAFF
TRBJ1-2	-	few	TRBV2	TGTGCCAGCAGTGAACTTAGGGGCGGACATTATGGCTACACCTTC	CASSELRGGHYGYTF
TRBJ1-5	-	-	TRBV19	TGTGCCAGTAGTATAAGAGGGCTTAGTGGCAATCAGCCCCAGCATTTT	CASSIRGLSGNQPQHF
TRBJ1-6	-	-	TRBV14	TGTGCCAGCAGCCAAAAAAGGGGGGGCTGGAATTCACCCCTCCACTTT	CASSQKRGGWNSPLHF
TRBJ2-2	-	once	TRBV5-4	TGTGCCAGCAGCCCCCCGACAGGGAACACCGGGGAGCTGTTTTTT	CASSPPTGNTGELFF
TRBJ2-1	TRBD2	-	TRBV7-8	TGTGCCAGCAGCTTCGGACTAGCGGTTGAGCAGTTCTTC	CASSFGLAVEQFF
TRBJ2-2	-	-	TRBV11-2	TGTGCCAGCAGCTTAGAAAGAGTCGGGGAGCTGTTTTTT	CASSLERVGELFF
TRBJ1-1	-	-	TRBV29-1	TGCAGCGTTTTAGCCTTGACGGGAGAGAACACTGAAGCTTTCTTT	CSVLALTGENTEAFF
TRBJ2-6	TRBD1	-	TRBV7-6	TGTGCCAGCAGCTTAGGACAGGGGTTGAGCTCTGGGGCCAACGTCCTGACTTTC	CASSLGQGLSSGANVLTF
TRBJ2-3	-	-	TRBV29-1	TGCAGCGTTGAAAGGGGGCTAGCGTCCGATACGCAGTATTTT	CSVERGLASDTQYF
TRBJ1-5	-	few	TRBV6-6	TGTGCCAGCTCGGGGGACGCTAGCAATCAGCCCCAGCATTTT	CASSGDASNQPQHF
TRBJ2-7	TRBD2	-	TRBV5-4	TGTGCCAGCAGCTTTACTAGCGGTGTCTCCTACGAGCAGTACTTC	CASSFTSGVSYEQYF
TRBJ2-7	-	once	TRBV5-1	TGCGCCAGCAGCTCGACATCCTACGAGCAGTACTTC	CASSSTSYEQYF
TRBJ2-3	TRBD2	-	TRBV15	TGTGCCACCAGCAGAGGCGGGGGGCAGGGAGATACGCAGTATTTT	CATSRGGGQGDTQYF
TRBJ2-3	-	-	TRBV5-1	TGCGCCAGCAGCTTGGTAGGACAGCGGTTGGCAGATACGCAGTATTTT	CASSLVGQRLADTQYF
TRBJ2-7	-	few	TRBV7-9	TGTGCCAGCAGCCCCCAAGTCGGGGGACGCGAGCAGTACTTC	CASSPQVGGREQYF
TRBJ2-1	TRBD1	-	TRBV5-1	TGCGCCAGCAACCAACAGGGGGTCAATGAGCAGTTCTTC	CASNQQGVNEQFF
TRBJ1-6	TRBD1	-	TRBV7-2	TGTGCCAGCAGCTCTTCGCCGGGACAGGGATGGTCACCCCTCCACTTT	CASSSSPGQGWSPLHF
TRBJ2-1	TRBD1	once	TRBV2	TGTGCCAGCAGTGAAGGGACAGGGCAAAGCAATGAGCAGTTCTTC	CASSEGTGQSNEQFF
TRBJ2-7	TRBD1	-	TRBV7-2	TGTGCCAGCAGCCTCCCGGGACAGGGTACCTACGAGCAGTACTTC	CASSLPGQGTYEQYF
TRBJ1-6	-	-	TRBV15	TGTGCCACCAGCAATAAGGGAGGCGGACCCCTCCACTTT	CATSNKGGGPLHF
TRBJ2-5	TRBD1	-	TRBV19	TGTGCCAGTACCCAACGACAGGGGCAAGAGACCCAGTACTTC	CASTQRQGQETQYF
TRBJ1-5	-	-	TRBV19	TGTGCCAGTAGTATTAGCAGGGGCAATCAGCCCCAGCATTTT	CASSISRGNQPQHF
TRBJ2-3	TRBD1	-	TRBV28	TGTGCCAGCAGTAGAGACACAGGGGGCGAGAACACAGATACGCAGTATTTT	CASSRDTGGENTDTQYF
TRBJ2-1	-	-	TRBV6-5	TGTGCCAGCAGTTATTCTAGACAGCTGCACAATGAGCAGTTCTTC	CASSYSRQLHNEQFF
TRBJ2-1	-	-	TRBV27	TGTGCCAGCAGTTGGGGGGGGGCGGACAATGAGCAGTTCTTC	CASSWGGADNEQFF
TRBJ2-3	TRBD1	-	TRBV10-2	TGCGCCACGGCACGACAGGGCCCAGATACGCAGTATTTT	CATARQGPDTQYF
TRBJ2-2	TRBD2	-	TRBV29-1	TGCAGCGTGCTGGTGACTAGCGGGGGGGTGAACACCGGGGAGCTGTTTTTT	CSVLVTSGGVNTGELFF
TRBJ1-1	-	-	TRBV7-9	TGTGCCAGCAGCTCAAACACTGAAGCTTTCTTT	CASSSNTEAFF
TRBJ1-4	-	-	TRBV7-2	TGTGCCAGCAGCTGGAGAAGGTCCTCTAATGAAAAACTGTTTTTT	CASSWRRSSNEKLFF
TRBJ1-1	-	-	TRBV9	TGTGCCAGCAGCGTAGTACAGGGTGGGGACACTGAAGCTTTCTTT	CASSVVQGGDTEAFF
TRBJ2-3	TRBD2	-	TRBV7-2	TGTGCCAGCAGCCAGCGGGGGACCGGGACAGATACGCAGTATTTT	CASSQRGTGTDTQYF
TRBJ2-6	-	-	TRBV5-1	TGCGCCAGCCAGGACACACCATCTGGGGCCAACGTCCTGACTTTC	CASQDTPSGANVLTF
TRBJ2-1	-	-	TRBV5-4	TGTGCCAGCAGCTTGCCTCGCGGACAGAGAGACAATGAGCAGTTCTTC	CASSLPRGQRDNEQFF
TRBJ1-6	TRBD1	-	TRBV28	TGTGCCAGCGGGACAGCCTATAATTCACCCCTCCACTTT	CASGTAYNSPLHF